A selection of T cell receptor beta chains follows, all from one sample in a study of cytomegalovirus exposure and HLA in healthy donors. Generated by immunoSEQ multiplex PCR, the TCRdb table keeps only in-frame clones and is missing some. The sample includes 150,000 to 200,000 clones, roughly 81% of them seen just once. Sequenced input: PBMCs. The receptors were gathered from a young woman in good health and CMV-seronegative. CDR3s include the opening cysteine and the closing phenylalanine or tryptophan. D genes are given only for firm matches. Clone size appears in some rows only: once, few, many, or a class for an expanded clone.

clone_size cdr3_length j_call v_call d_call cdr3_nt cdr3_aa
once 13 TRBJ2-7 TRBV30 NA TGTGCCTGGACCCGGTTGAGCTCCTACGAGCAGTACTTC CAWTRLSSYEQYF
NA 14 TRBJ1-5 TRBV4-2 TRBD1 TGTGCCAGCAGTATTACAGGGGACAATCAGCCCCAGCATTTT CASSITGDNQPQHF
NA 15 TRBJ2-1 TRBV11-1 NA TGTGCCAGCAGCTTGGAGGGGTCGGTCCACAATGAGCAGTTCTTC CASSLEGSVHNEQFF
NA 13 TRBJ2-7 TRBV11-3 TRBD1 TGTGCCAGTAGTGGGACAGGTAATTTCGAGCAGTACTTC CASSGTGNFEQYF
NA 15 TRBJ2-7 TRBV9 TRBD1 TGTGCCAGCAGCGCCGGGACAGGGGTTTACTACGAGCAGTACTTC CASSAGTGVYYEQYF
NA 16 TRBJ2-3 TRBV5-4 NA TGTGCCAGCAGCTCTGGGGGGGCGGGAGTGACAGATACGCAGTATTTT CASSSGGAGVTDTQYF
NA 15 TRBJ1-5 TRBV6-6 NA TGTGCCAGCAGTCTGAACATCGCATCATCGCAGCCCCAGCATTTT CASSLNIASSQPQHF
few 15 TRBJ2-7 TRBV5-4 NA TGTGCCAGCAGCTTGGACCCGGGGTCAACCTACGAGCAGTACTTC CASSLDPGSTYEQYF
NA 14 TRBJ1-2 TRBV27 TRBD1 TGTGCCAGCAGAGGACAGGGGGCAGTCGGTGGCTACACCTTC CASRGQGAVGGYTF
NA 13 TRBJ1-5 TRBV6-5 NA TGTGCCAGCAGGGGGGCAGGCAATCAGCCCCAGCATTTT CASRGAGNQPQHF
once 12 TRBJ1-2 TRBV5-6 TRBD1 TGTGCCAGCGGACAGGGTCGGTATGGCTACACCTTC CASGQGRYGYTF
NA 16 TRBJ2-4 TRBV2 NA TGTGCCAGCAGCGCCGAGGGCGGTGGGGCCAAAAACATTCAGTACTTC CASSAEGGGAKNIQYF
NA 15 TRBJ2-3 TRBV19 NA TGTGCCAGTAGGCCATCGTCGGGGAGAGCAGATACGCAGTATTTT CASRPSSGRADTQYF
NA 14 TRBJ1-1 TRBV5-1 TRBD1 TGCGCCAGCAGCCAGGGGACAGCGAACACTGAAGCTTTCTTT CASSQGTANTEAFF
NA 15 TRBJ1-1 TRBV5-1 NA TGCGCCAGCAGCTGGGGGGAGAGCATGAACACTGAAGCTTTCTTT CASSWGESMNTEAFF
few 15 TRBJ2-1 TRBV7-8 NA TGTGCCAGCAGCAAAGGGGGCGGGATCAACAATGAGCAGTTCTTC CASSKGGGINNEQFF
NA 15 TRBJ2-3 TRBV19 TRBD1 TGTGCCAGTAGTATTGAGGGACAGGGAGCAGATACGCAGTATTTT CASSIEGQGADTQYF
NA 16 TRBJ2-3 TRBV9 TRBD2 TGTGCCAGCAGCGCCGGACTAGCGGGTAGCACAGATACGCAGTATTTT CASSAGLAGSTDTQYF
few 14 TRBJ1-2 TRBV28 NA TGTGCCAGCAGCGTGGGAGGGGTGAACTATGGCTACACCTTC CASSVGGVNYGYTF
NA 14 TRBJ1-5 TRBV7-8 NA TGTGCCAGCAGCTTGTTCACTATAGATCAGCCCCAGCATTTT CASSLFTIDQPQHF
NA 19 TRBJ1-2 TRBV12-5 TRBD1 TGTGCTAGTGGTTTGGTATTGATGGCAGGGGGCGAAGCTAACTATGGCTACACCTTC CASGLVLMAGGEANYGYTF
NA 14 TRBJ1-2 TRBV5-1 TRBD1 TGCGCCAGCAGCTGGGGACAGGGGGCGCAGGGCTACACCTTC CASSWGQGAQGYTF
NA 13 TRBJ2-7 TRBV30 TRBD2 TGTGCCTGGGTGTCTAGCGGGAGATACGAGCAGTACTTC CAWVSSGRYEQYF
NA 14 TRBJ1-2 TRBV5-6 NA TGTGCCAGCAGACGGGACACGGATTACTATGGCTACACCTTC CASRRDTDYYGYTF
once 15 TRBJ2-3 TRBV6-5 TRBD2 TGTGCCAGCTTCCAGCGCGGCCCCGGGGGGGATACGCAGTATTTT CASFQRGPGGDTQYF
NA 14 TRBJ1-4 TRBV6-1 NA TGTGCCAGCATGGGAAACGGGGGTAATGAAAAACTGTTTTTT CASMGNGGNEKLFF